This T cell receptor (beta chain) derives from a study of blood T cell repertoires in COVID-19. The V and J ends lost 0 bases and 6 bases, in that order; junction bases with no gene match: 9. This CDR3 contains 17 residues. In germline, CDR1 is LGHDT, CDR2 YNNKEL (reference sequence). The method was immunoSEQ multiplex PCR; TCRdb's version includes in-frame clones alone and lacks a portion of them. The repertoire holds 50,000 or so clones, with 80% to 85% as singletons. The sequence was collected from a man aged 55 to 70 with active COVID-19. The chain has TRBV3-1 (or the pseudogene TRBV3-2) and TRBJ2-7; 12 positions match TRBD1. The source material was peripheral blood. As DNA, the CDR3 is TGTGCCAGCAGCCAAGAGACCGGGACAGGGGGCCTGAGCGAGCAGTACTTC. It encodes CASSQETGTGGLSEQYF.